The TCR beta chain under discussion was sequenced for a study of blood T cell repertoires in COVID-19. Study at large: Sites in the United States, Italy and Spain provided acute and convalescent COVID-19 samples. PBMCs, B-cell-depleted T cells, or T cells provided the cDNA or gDNA that made up the material.

Trimming cost V 4 bases and J 0 bases, with 21 bases left between them. CDR1 is SEHNR and CDR2 is FQNEAQ in the germline V gene (reference sequence). The CDR3 sequence is 19 residues long. Study processing details: Estimation of nucleated cell counts was performed using reference gene primer amplification. TCRdb keeps only in-frame clones here, not all; method: immunoSEQ multiplex PCR. That table supplies the V and J calls and clone size; D and trimming were determined from the DNA. In the table there are under 250,000 clones, 82% of which are singletons. The gene calls are TRBV7-9 and TRBJ1-4, with a weak D call TRBD1 (5 bases). The material sequenced was peripheral blood. The clonotype comes from a woman aged 70-85 years with acute or convalescent COVID-19. The CDR3 DNA follows: TGTGCCAGCAGCTCATTTACGGGACTCTCGGAGGCAACTAATGAAAAACTGTTTTTT. Its translation: CASSSFTGLSEATNEKLFF.